These 32 T cell receptor beta chains came from one sample sequenced in a study of CD8+CD57+ T cells in acquired aplastic anemia. TCR beta VDJ combinations and CDR3 sequences were profiled from genomic DNA. One entry per CDR3 protein, called by TCRdb with MiXCR from the reads. This table holds roughly 300,000 distinct CDR3 sequences, around 60% found once. The source material was sorted CD4+, CD8+, or CD8+CD57+ T cells (not recorded which) from PBMCs. The receptors come from a human donor with severe aplastic anemia or a healthy control (not recorded which).

This clonotype appeared a few times. This chain connects TRBV10-2 to TRBJ2-1; 10 nucleotides align to TRBD2. Germline lookup yields CDR1 WSHSY and CDR2 SAAADI. The CDR3 is made up of 14 amino acids. V was clipped by 5 bases and J by 5 bases; unmatched bases: 3. As DNA, the CDR3 is TGCGCCAGCAGTACTAGCGGGGCCAACAATGAGCAGTTCTTC. Its translation is CASSTSGANNEQFF.

Only a few counts were recorded for this clonotype. This chain uses TRBV7-6 with TRBJ2-7; D uncertain. The CDR3 extends over 12 amino acids. V was trimmed by 4 bases and J by 6 bases, leaving 10 bases between them. Per the germline V gene, CDR1 is SGHVS and CDR2 is FNYEAQ. CDR3 protein: CASSSTPLEQYF. In nucleotides, the CDR3 is TGTGCCAGCAGCTCCACGCCACTCGAGCAGTACTTC.

This clonotype was detected ten times or more. The chain links TRBV6-1 to TRBJ1-5; 7 positions agree with TRBD1. J gave up 7 bases and V 11 bases, and 8 bases lay outside the gene matches. Germline assignment: CDR1 MNHNS and CDR2 SASEGT. The CDR3 length is 12 residues. CDR3 bases: TGTGCCGGCCATACAGGGGAACAGCCCCAGCATTTT. It yields the protein CAGHTGEQPQHF.

This sequence joins TRBV5-1 and TRBJ2-1; D is unclear. The V end was cut by 0 bases, the J end by 8 bases, with 15 bases between. The CDR3 runs to 15 residues. Germline assignment: CDR1 SGHRS and CDR2 YFSETQ. CDR3 sequence: CASSLELAAGDEQFF. Here the CDR3 DNA reads TGCGCCAGCAGCTTGGAGTTAGCCGCTGGTGATGAGCAGTTCTTC. Combining the CDR3 with reference TRBV5-1 and TRBJ2-1 gives the whole variable domain KAGVTQTPRYLIKTRGQQVTLSCSPISGHRSVSWYQQTPGQGLQFLFEYFSETQRNKGNFPGRFSGRQFSNSRSEMNVSTLELGDSALYLCASSLELAAGDEQFFGPGTRLTVL.

The chain has TRBV10-3 and TRBJ2-7; 8 bases fit TRBD2. Germline V gives CDR1 ENHRY, CDR2 SYGVKD. After removal of 5 bases from V and 2 bases from J, the junction contained 2 bases not matched to a gene. This CDR3 has 13 amino acids. The CDR3 coding sequence is TGTGCCATCAGTCTAGCGGGCCCCTACGAGCAGTACTTC. As protein: CAISLAGPYEQYF.

In its sample, this clonotype was seen many times. The gene calls are TRBV20-1 and TRBJ2-5; TRBD1 matches 10 bases. Per germline, CDR1 DFQATT and CDR2 SNEGSKA (reference sequence). V trimming: 1 base; J trimming: 5 bases; junction bases outside the gene matches: 1. The CDR3 contains 13 residues. The chain's CDR3 is CSARVGQGETQYF. CDR3 nucleotides: TGCAGTGCTAGAGTGGGACAGGGGGAGACCCAGTACTTC.

The rearrangement links TRBV12-5 to TRBJ2-1; 11 bases are a match to TRBD2. Trimming took 7 bases from V and 12 from J; bases not matched to a gene: 23. The CDR3 spans 18 residues. Germline assignment: CDR1 LGHNT and CDR2 FRNRAP. The DNA of the CDR3 is TGTGCTAGTGCCTCTCCGCAAAAGACTAGCGGGGCCTCAGATACGCAGTTCTTC. Protein product: CASASPQKTSGASDTQFF.

As regards this clonotype: This may come from a read error, since a much larger clone is one base off. The chain is built from TRBV28 and TRBJ1-3; D remains ambiguous. CDR3 length: 14 residues. Germline V CDR1 and CDR2: MDHEN, SYDVKM. Trimming pared 5 bases from V and 0 bases from J, leaving 8 bases between. CDR3 amino acids: CASSGLISGNTIYF. In DNA, the CDR3 is TGTGCCAGCAGTGGACTGATCTCTGGAAACACCATATATTTT.

The count of this clonotype is one. This chain joins TRBV19 and TRBJ2-2; D is undetermined. The V gene's germline CDR1 is LNHDA and CDR2 SQIVND (reference sequence). The CDR3 is 13 residues long. Deletions cut 4 bases from V and 5 bases from J, with 8 bases between. For the CDR3, the DNA is TGTGCCAGTAGTACCTTGGCAACCGGGGAGCTGTTTTTT. Translated: CASSTLATGELFF.

The rearrangement uses TRBV29-1 and TRBJ1-6; D remains ambiguous. Germline V CDR1 and CDR2: SQVTM, ANQGSEA. CDR3 length: 12 amino acids. V gave up 6 bases and J gave up 5 bases, with 8 bases separating them. The CDR3 loop is CSVTRNNSPLHF. The CDR3, as DNA: TGCAGCGTCACGAGAAATAATTCACCCCTCCACTTT.

This clonotype was seen a few times. The V and J genes are TRBV6-1 and TRBJ1-5; D gene uncertain. Between the trimmed V and J ends, which lost 11 bases and 4 bases, there was a span of 15 bases. Per germline, CDR1 MNHNS and CDR2 SASEGT. This CDR3 contains 13 residues. CDR3 coding DNA: TGTGCCTCCCTAGGATGGGAGAATCAGCCCCAGCATTTT. Amino acids: CASLGWENQPQHF.

This clonotype appeared a single time. This sequence joins TRBV7-3 and TRBJ2-1; perhaps D is TRBD1 or TRBD2 (6 bases each). Germline V CDR1 and CDR2: SGHTA, FQGTGA. CDR3 size: 14 residues. Deletions cut 8 bases from V and 9 bases from J, with 20 bases between. CDR3 coding DNA: TGTGCCAGCGGAGTCTCGGGGGCCTGGACTGAGCAGTTCTTC. This encodes CASGVSGAWTEQFF.

This clonotype was observed a few times. This chain connects TRBV15 to TRBJ1-6; D uncertain. V was pared by 5 bases and J by 10 bases, with 18 bases between. Germline CDR1 LNHNV, CDR2 YYDKDF (reference sequence). CDR3 length: 15 amino acids. This CDR3 reads CATSPMKGSGSPLHF. The CDR3 bases are TGTGCCACCAGCCCCATGAAGGGTTCAGGATCACCCCTCCACTTT.

Worth noting for this clonotype: One end of the junction varies from germline; a read error may be responsible. This chain joins TRBV5-1 and TRBJ1-2; D remains ambiguous. This CDR3 has 13 amino acids. Germline V gene data show CDR1 as SGHRS and CDR2 as YFSETQ. The CDR3 DNA sequence: TGTGCCAGCAGCTTGGAATCCCGTAATGGCTACACCTTC. This codes for CASSLESRNGYTF.

The table lists this clonotype with many counts. J is TRBJ1-1 and V is TRBV20-1, with unresolved D. The CDR3 is made up of 12 amino acids. The V gene's germline CDR1 is DFQATT and CDR2 SNEGSKA (reference sequence). V was trimmed by 6 bases and J by 3 bases, leaving 11 bases between them. CDR3 bases: TGCAGTGCAGTAGAGGGTCACACTGAAGCTTTCTTT. This encodes CSAVEGHTEAFF.

There are a few counts of this clonotype. The gene calls are TRBV10-3 and TRBJ1-6, with D maybe TRBD1 (5 bases). The germline V and J ends were trimmed by 6 bases and 5 bases, with 14 bases remaining between them. This CDR3 spans 15 amino acids. The germline gives CDR1 ENHRY, CDR2 SYGVKD. CDR3 nucleotides: TGTGCCATCAGGGAGGGTGGGGCGAATAATTCACCCCTCCACTTT. Protein product: CAIREGGANNSPLHF.

The table lists this clonotype with a few counts. The V gene is TRBV10-2, the J gene TRBJ1-6; TRBD1 matches at 7 bases. The CDR3 is made up of 13 amino acids. Germline CDR1 WSHSY, CDR2 SAAADI. Germline trimming cut 3 bases from V and 10 bases from J; bases unmatched to any gene: 3. The CDR3 loop is CASSDQGGSPLHF. CDR3 DNA sequence: TGCGCCAGCAGTGACCAGGGGGGATCACCCCTCCACTTT.

This clonotype was detected only a few times. The genes are TRBV20-1 and TRBJ2-1; 8 bases map to TRBD2. The trim removed 7 bases at V and 10 bases at J, leaving 12 bases unmatched. The CDR3 is made up of 13 amino acids. Germline CDR1 DFQATT, CDR2 SNEGSKA (reference sequence). The CDR3 DNA follows: TGCAGTGTCGAAGAGGTAGCGGGATGGGAGCAGTTCTTC. Amino acid sequence: CSVEEVAGWEQFF.

This sequence joins TRBV24-1 and TRBJ1-5, with D maybe TRBD1 (5 bases). Germline CDR1 and CDR2: KGHDR and SFDVKD. The CDR3 sequence is 12 residues long. The chain's CDR3 is CASRAEGQPQHF. CDR3 coding DNA: TGTGCTAGTCGGGCCGAGGGGCAGCCCCAGCATTTT.

J is TRBJ2-1 and V is TRBV7-2; TRBD1 might be the D (5 bases). This CDR3 spans 14 amino acids. Germline-derived CDR1 and CDR2 are SGHTA and FQGNSA. The ends were cut back, 0 bases at V and 9 bases at J, with 12 bases in the middle. The CDR3 reads CASSLAQAIGEQFF. As DNA, the CDR3 is TGTGCCAGCAGCTTAGCACAGGCGATCGGTGAGCAGTTCTTC.

On this clonotype: Possible read error: a much larger clone is one base away. This rearrangement joins TRBV6-2 or TRBV6-3 to TRBJ2-1, with D perhaps TRBD2 (7 bases). Trimming left V 4 bases short and J 7 bases short, with 20 bases between. The CDR3 has 16 amino acids. Germline-derived CDR1 and CDR2 are MNHEY and SVGEGT. CDR3: CASSSTGRQGKNEQFF. The CDR3 region has the DNA TGTGCCAGCAGTTCCACCGGGAGGCAGGGGAAAAATGAGCAGTTCTTC.

The chain combines TRBV7-4 with TRBJ2-5, with a weak D call TRBD2 (6 bases). The DNA end favors TRBJ2-7, so the J call may be wrong. The CDR3 length is 14 residues. Germline V CDR1 and CDR2: SGHVT, SQSDAQ. The CDR3 nucleotides are TGTGCCAGCAGACTACACGGGAGCTCCTACGAGCAGTACTTC. Protein sequence: CASRLHGSSYEQYF.

The chain recombines TRBV20-1 with TRBJ2-1; tentatively, D is TRBD1 or TRBD2 (5 bases each). This CDR3 contains 15 residues. Germline values: CDR1 DFQATT, CDR2 SNEGSKA (reference sequence). V dropped 4 bases and J dropped 4 bases, with 17 bases sitting between them. The CDR3 nucleotides are TGCAGTGCTAAATTAACCGGGACGGGATACAATGAGCAGTTCTTC. It specifies CSAKLTGTGYNEQFF.

In its sample, this clonotype was seen many times. DNA of the CDR3: TGTGCCAGCAGTCCCCACCGGAACTATGGCTACACCTTC. Amino acids: CASSPHRNYGYTF. J is TRBJ1-2 and V is TRBV6-5, with D unclear. Germline CDR1 and CDR2: MNHEY and SVGAGI. V was trimmed by 5 bases and J by 2 bases, leaving 9 bases between them. This CDR3 contains 13 residues.

This clonotype was seen many times. This chain connects TRBV18 to TRBJ2-1; unclear D gene. The V gene lost 3 bases and the J gene lost 8 bases, with 11 bases spanning the gap. The CDR3 contains 13 residues. CDR1 KGHSH and CDR2 LQKENI come from the germline V gene. CDR3 amino acids: CASSPGAEYEQFF. The DNA for the CDR3 is TGTGCCAGCTCACCGGGCGCCGAATATGAGCAGTTCTTC.

The gene calls are TRBV11-1 and TRBJ2-5, with TRBD2 identical over 7 bases. The ends lost 5 bases at V and 4 bases at J; junction bases unmatched: 4. In germline, CDR1 is SGHAT, CDR2 FQDESV (reference sequence). This CDR3 is 13 amino acids long. The CDR3: CASSVWGGETQYF. CDR3 DNA: TGTGCCAGCAGCGTCTGGGGGGGAGAGACCCAGTACTTC.

As regards this clonotype: The junction differs from germline at one of its ends, possibly a read error. The rearrangement uses TRBV10-3 and TRBJ2-6; 9 bases align to TRBD1. CDR1 is ENHRY and CDR2 is SYGVKD in the germline V gene. The CDR3 runs 15 residues. This chain's CDR3 is CAISEWLGQGGTEAF. CDR3 in DNA: TGTGCCATCAGTGAGTGGTTGGGACAGGGTGGCACTGAAGCTTTC.

V gene TRBV24-1 combines with J gene TRBJ1-6, with TRBD1 matching over 10 bases. Germline loops: CDR1 KGHDR, CDR2 SFDVKD. The CDR3 is 14 amino acids. J was trimmed by 10 bases and V by 9 bases; bases with no gene match: 8. CDR3 coding DNA: TGTGCCACCGGGGGGACAGGGGAGATGTCACCCCTCCACTTT. As protein: CATGGTGEMSPLHF.

This sequence joins TRBV10-2 and TRBJ1-3; D is unresolved. CDR3 size: 15 residues. V lost 7 bases and J 2 bases, leaving 15 bases between the germline ends. In germline, CDR1 is WSHSY, CDR2 SAAADI. In nucleotides, the CDR3 is TGCGCCAGCACCCCCGGACGAGGTGCTGGAAACACCATATATTTT. It yields the protein CASTPGRGAGNTIYF.

The chain recombines TRBV5-6 with TRBJ2-3; D call uncertain. CDR1 is SGHDT, CDR2 YYEEEE, per germline. The CDR3 covers 13 residues. Trimming stripped 4 bases from V and 2 bases from J, with 8 bases between. The CDR3 DNA is TGTGCCAGCAGCGTAGGAGTCACAGATACGCAGTATTTT. Translation: CASSVGVTDTQYF.

The chain is built from TRBV4-2 and TRBJ2-5, with D tentatively TRBD2 (5 bases). V lost 0 bases and J 2 bases, leaving 10 bases between the germline ends. Germline CDR1 and CDR2: LGHNA and YNFKEQ. The CDR3 is 15 residues long. Here the CDR3 reads CASSQETSGQETQYF. Here the CDR3 DNA reads TGTGCCAGCAGCCAAGAGACCAGCGGACAAGAGACCCAGTACTTC.

This clonotype has a handful of counts. This chain joins TRBV28 and TRBJ1-3; TRBD1 aligns across 9 bases. J gave up 9 bases and V 6 bases, and 12 bases lay outside the gene matches. The CDR3 covers 15 residues. Germline V CDR1 and CDR2: MDHEN, SYDVKM. CDR3 in amino acids: CASSYHGQGLVTIYF. Written as DNA, the CDR3 is TGTGCCAGCAGCTATCATGGACAGGGGTTAGTCACCATATATTTT.